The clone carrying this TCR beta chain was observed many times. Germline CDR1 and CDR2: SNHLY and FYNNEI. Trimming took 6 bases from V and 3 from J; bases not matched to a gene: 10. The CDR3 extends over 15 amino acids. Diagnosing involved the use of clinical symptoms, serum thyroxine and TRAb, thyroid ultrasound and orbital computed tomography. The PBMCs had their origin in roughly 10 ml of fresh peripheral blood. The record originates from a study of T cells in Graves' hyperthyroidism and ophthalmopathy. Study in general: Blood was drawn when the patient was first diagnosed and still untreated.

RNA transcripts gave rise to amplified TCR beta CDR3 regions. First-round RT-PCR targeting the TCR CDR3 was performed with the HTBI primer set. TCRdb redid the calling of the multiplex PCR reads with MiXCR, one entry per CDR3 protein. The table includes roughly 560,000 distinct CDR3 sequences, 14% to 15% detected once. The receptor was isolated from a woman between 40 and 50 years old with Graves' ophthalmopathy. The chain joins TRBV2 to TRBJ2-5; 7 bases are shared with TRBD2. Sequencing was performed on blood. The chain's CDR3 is CASSAAGTNKETQYF. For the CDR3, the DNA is TGTGCCAGCAGCGCCGCCGGGACTAACAAAGAGACCCAGTACTTC. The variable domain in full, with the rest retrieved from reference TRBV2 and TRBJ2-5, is EPEVTQTPSHQVTQMGQEVILRCVPISNHLYFYWYRQILGQKVEFLVSFYNNEISEKSEIFDDQFSVERPDGSNFTLKIRSTKLEDSAMYFCASSAAGTNKETQYFGPGTRLLVL.